The text below deals with one T cell receptor (beta chain). Its antigen is unknown. Some clones are missing from TCRdb's copy, which holds only in-frame ones; the method was immunoSEQ multiplex PCR. The repertoire holds some 110,000 clones, approximately 93% seen once, with under 1.5% in the top ten. This sample stems from a study of graft-versus-host responses after intestinal transplantation. Turning to the study itself: Among the recipients, transplants were multivisceral, liver-intestinal, or isolated intestinal.

This clonotype originated in a human donor who was the organ donor for an intestinal transplant. Sequencing used unstimulated CD8+ T cells sorted from spleen or lymph node cells, obtained before transplant.

Here the CDR3 DNA reads TGTGCCAGCAGTTTTTATGGGGGGGACCTCTATGGCTACACCTTC. This translates into CASSFYGGDLYGYTF. V is TRBV28 and J is TRBJ1-2, with TRBD1 as a possible D gene (5 bases). Germline V gives CDR1 MDHEN, CDR2 SYDVKM. There are 15 residues in the CDR3. V lost 3 bases and J 4 bases, leaving 15 bases between the germline ends.